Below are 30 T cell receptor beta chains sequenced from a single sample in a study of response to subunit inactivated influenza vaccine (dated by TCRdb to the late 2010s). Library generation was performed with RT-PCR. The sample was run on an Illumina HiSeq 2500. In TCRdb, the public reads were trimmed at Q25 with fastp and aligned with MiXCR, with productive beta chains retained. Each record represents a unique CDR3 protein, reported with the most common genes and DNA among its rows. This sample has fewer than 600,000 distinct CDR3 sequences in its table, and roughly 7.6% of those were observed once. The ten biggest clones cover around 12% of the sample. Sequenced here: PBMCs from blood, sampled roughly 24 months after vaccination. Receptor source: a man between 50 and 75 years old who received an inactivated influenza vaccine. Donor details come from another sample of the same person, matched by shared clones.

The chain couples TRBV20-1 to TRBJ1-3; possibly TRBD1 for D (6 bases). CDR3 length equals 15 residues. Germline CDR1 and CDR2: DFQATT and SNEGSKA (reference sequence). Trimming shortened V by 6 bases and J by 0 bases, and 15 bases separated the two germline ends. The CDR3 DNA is TGCAGTGCCAGGGGACATATCAACTCTGGAAACACCATATATTTT. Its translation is CSARGHINSGNTIYF.

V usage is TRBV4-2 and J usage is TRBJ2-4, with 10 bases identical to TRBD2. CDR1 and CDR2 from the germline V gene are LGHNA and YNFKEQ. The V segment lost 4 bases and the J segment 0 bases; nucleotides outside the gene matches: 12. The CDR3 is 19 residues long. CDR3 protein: CASSPSPGTSVPAKNIQYF. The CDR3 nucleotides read TGTGCCAGCAGCCCCAGTCCCGGGACTAGCGTCCCAGCCAAAAACATTCAGTACTTC.

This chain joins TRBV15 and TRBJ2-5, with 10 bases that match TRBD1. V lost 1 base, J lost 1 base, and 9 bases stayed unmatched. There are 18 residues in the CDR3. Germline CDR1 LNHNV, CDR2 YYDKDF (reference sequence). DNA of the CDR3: TGTGCCACCAGCAGAGTAAATTTGTGGGACAGGGGCCAAGAGACCCAGTACTTC. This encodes CATSRVNLWDRGQETQYF.

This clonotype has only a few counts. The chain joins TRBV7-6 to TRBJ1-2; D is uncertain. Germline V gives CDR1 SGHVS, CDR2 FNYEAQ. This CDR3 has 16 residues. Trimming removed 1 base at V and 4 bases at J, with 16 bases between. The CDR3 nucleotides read TGTGCCAGCAGCTTAGATTCATATTTAGGGAGCTATGGCTACACCTTC. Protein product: CASSLDSYLGSYGYTF. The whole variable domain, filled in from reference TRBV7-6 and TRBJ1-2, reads GAGVSQSPRYKVTKRGQDVALRCDPISGHVSLYWYRQALGQGPEFLTYFNYEAQQDKSGLPNDRFSAERPEGSISTLTIQRTEQRDSAMYRCASSLDSYLGSYGYTFGSGTRLTVV.

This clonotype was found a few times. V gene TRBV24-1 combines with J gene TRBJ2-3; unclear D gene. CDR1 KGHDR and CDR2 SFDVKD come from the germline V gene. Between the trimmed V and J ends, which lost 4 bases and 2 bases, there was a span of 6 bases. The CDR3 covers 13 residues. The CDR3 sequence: CATSDGFTDTQYF. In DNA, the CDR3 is TGTGCCACCAGTGACGGATTCACAGATACGCAGTATTTT.

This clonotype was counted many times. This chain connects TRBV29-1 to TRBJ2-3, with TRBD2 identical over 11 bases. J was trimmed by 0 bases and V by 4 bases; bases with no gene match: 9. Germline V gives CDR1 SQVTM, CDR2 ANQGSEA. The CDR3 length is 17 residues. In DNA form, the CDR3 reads TGCAGCGTTGTTCCTAGCGGGGGGTCAACCAGCACAGATACGCAGTATTTT. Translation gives CSVVPSGGSTSTDTQYF.

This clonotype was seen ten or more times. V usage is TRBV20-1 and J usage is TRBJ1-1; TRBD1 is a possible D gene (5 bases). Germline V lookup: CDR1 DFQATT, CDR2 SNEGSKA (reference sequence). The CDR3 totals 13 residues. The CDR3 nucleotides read TGCCGTGGGGCGGGACGACAAAACACTGAAGCTTTCTTT. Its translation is CRGAGRQNTEAFF.

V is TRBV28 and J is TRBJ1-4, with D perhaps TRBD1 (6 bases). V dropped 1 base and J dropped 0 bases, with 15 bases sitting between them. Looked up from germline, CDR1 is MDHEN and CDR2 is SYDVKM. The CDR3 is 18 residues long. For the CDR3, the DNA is TGTGCCAGCAGTTTATCAGTTGCCTGGACAGCAACTAATGAAAAACTGTTTTTT. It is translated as CASSLSVAWTATNEKLFF.

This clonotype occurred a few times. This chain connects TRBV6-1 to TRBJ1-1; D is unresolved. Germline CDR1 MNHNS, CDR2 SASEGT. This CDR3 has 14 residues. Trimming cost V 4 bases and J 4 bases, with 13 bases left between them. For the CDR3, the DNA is TGTGCCAGCAGTGCCCCGGAAGGGCGCACTGAAGCTTTCTTT. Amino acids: CASSAPEGRTEAFF.

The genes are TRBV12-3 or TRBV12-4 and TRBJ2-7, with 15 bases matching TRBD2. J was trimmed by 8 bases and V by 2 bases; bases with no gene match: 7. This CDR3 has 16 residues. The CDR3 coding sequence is TGTGCCAGCAGTTTAAAAGGACTAGCGGGGGGGTTAAAGCAGTACTTC. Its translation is CASSLKGLAGGLKQYF.

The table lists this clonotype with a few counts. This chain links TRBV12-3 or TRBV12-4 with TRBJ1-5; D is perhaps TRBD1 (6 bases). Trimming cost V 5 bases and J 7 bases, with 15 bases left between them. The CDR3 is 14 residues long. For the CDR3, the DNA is TGTGCCAGCAGTCCCACGGGGGGCGACCAGCCCCAGCATTTT. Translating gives CASSPTGGDQPQHF.

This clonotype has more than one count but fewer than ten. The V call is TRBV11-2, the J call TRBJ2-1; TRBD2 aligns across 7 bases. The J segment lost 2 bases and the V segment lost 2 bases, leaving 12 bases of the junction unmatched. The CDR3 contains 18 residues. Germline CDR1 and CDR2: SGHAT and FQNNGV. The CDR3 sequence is CASSLRGLAGLTYNEQFF. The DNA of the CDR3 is TGTGCCAGCAGCTTAAGGGGTTTAGCGGGCCTTACCTACAATGAGCAGTTCTTC.

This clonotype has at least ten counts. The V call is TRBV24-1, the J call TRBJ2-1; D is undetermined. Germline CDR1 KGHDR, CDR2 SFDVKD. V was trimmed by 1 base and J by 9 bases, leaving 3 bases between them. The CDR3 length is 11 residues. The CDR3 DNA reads TGTGCCACCAGTGATTTTGGTGAGCAGTTCTTC. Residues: CATSDFGEQFF.

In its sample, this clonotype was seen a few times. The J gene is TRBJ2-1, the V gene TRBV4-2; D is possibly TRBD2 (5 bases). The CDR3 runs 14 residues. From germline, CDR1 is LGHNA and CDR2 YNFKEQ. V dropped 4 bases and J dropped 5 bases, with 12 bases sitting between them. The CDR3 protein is CASSPHTRDNEQFF. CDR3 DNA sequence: TGTGCCAGCAGCCCACATACTAGGGACAATGAGCAGTTCTTC.

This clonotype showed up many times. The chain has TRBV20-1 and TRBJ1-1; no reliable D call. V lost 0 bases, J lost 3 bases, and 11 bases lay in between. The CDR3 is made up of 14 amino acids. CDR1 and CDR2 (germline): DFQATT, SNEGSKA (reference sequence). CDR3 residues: CSARDLARYTEAFF. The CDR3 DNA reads TGCAGTGCTAGAGATCTGGCAAGGTACACTGAAGCTTTCTTT.

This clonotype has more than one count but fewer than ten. The CDR3 spells CASSTKRGGGELFF. CDR3 nucleotide sequence: TGTGCCAGCAGTACTAAGCGGGGCGGCGGGGAGCTGTTTTTT. The chain is built from TRBV12-3 or TRBV12-4 and TRBJ2-2; TRBD2 agrees at 7 bases. The CDR3 contains 14 residues. With V trimmed by 5 bases and J by 7 bases, 7 bases remained unmatched.

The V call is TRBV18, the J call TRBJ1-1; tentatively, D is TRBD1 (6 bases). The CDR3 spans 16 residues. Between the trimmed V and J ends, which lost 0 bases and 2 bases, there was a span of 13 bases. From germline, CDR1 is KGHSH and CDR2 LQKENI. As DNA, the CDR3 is TGTGCCAGCTCACCACCGGGGGGGCAGAGAAACACTGAAGCTTTCTTT. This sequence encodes CASSPPGGQRNTEAFF.

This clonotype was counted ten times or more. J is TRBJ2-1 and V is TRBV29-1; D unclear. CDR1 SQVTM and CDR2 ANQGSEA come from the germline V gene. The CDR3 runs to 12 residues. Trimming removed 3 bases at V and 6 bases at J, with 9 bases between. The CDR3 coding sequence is TGCAGCGTTGACGGGTTGACCAATGAGCAGTTCTTC. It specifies CSVDGLTNEQFF.

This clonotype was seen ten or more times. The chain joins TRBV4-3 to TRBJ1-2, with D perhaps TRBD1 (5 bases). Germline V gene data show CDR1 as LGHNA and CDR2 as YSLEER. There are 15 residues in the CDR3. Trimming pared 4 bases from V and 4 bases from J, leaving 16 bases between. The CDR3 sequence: CASSPQPGETYGYTF. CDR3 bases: TGCGCCAGCAGCCCACAACCGGGGGAAACCTATGGCTACACCTTC.

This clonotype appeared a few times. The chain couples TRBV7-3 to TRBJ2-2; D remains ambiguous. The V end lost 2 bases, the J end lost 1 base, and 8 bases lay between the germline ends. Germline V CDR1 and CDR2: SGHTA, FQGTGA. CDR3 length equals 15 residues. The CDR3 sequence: CASSLSLGNTGELFF. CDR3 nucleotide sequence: TGTGCCAGCAGCTTATCATTAGGGAACACCGGGGAGCTGTTTTTT.

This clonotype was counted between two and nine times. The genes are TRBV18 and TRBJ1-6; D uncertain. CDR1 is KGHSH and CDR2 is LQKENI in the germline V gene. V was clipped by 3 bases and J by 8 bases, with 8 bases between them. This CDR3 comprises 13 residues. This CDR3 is CASSPLQDSPLHF. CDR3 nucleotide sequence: TGTGCCAGCTCACCGTTACAAGATTCACCCCTCCACTTT.

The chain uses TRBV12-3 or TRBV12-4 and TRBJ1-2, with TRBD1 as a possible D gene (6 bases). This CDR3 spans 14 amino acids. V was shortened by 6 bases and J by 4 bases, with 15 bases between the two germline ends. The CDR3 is CASRLRGLGYGYTF. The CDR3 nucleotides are TGTGCCAGCAGGCTCAGGGGTTTGGGCTATGGCTACACCTTC.

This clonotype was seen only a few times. CDR3 in amino acids: CSAGKRGGAYNEQFF. CDR3 bases: TGCAGTGCTGGAAAGCGGGGTGGCGCCTACAATGAGCAGTTCTTC. The V and J genes are TRBV20-1 and TRBJ2-1, with 7 bases matching TRBD2. Germline lookup yields CDR1 DFQATT and CDR2 SNEGSKA (reference sequence). The V and J ends lost 5 bases and 2 bases, in that order; junction bases with no gene match: 9. This CDR3 has 15 amino acids.

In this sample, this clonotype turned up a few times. CDR3 bases: TGTGCCAGCAGCCCCCTAGCGGGAGGGCGGGGTGAGCAGTTCTTC. Its protein product is CASSPLAGGRGEQFF. The chain combines TRBV7-3 with TRBJ2-1; TRBD2 aligns across 12 bases. Per the germline V gene, CDR1 is SGHTA and CDR2 is FQGTGA. V gave up 5 bases and J gave up 9 bases; unmatched junction bases: 8. This CDR3 spans 15 amino acids.

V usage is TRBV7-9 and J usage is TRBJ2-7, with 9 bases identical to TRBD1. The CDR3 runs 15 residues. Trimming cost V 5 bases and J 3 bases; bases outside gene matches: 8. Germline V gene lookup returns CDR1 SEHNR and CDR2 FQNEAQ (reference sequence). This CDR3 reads CASSPSGTGIYEQYF. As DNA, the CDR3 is TGTGCCAGCAGCCCGTCCGGGACAGGGATCTACGAGCAGTACTTC.

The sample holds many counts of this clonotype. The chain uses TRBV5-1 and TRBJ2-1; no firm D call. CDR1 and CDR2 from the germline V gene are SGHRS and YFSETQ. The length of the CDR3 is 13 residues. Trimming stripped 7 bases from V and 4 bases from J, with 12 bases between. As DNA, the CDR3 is TGCGCCAGCGCCGACCGTGGGTACAATGAGCAGTTCTTC. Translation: CASADRGYNEQFF.

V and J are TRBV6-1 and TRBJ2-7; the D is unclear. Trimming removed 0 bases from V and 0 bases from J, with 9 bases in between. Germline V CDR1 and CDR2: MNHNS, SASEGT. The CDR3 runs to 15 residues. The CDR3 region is CASSEALRSSYEQYF. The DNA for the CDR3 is TGTGCCAGCAGTGAAGCGCTTCGAAGCTCCTACGAGCAGTACTTC.

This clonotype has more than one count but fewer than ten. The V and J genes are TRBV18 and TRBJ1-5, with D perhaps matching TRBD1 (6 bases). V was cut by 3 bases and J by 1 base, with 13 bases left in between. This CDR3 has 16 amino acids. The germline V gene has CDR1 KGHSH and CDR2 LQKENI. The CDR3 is CASSPNQGRSNQPQHF. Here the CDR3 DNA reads TGTGCCAGCTCACCTAACCAGGGGAGAAGCAATCAGCCCCAGCATTTT.

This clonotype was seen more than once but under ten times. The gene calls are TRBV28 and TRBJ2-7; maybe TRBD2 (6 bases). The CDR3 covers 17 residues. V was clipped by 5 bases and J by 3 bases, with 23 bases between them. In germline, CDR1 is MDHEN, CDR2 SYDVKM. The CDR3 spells CASSLPGLTSAVYEQYF. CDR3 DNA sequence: TGTGCCAGCAGTCTGCCGGGACTCACCTCAGCCGTCTACGAGCAGTACTTC. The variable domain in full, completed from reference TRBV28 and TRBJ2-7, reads DVKVTQSSRYLVKRTGEKVFLECVQDMDHENMFWYRQDPGLGLRLIYFSYDVKMKEKGDIPEGYSVSREKKERFSLILESASTNQTSMYLCASSLPGLTSAVYEQYFGPGTRLTVT.

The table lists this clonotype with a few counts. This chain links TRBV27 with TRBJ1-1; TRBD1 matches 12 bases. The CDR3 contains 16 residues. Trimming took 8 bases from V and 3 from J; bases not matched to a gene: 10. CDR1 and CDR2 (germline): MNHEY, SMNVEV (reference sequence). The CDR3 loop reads CASGGQGAQGYTEAFF. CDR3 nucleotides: TGTGCCAGCGGGGGACAGGGGGCGCAAGGGTACACTGAAGCTTTCTTT.